The source of this T cell receptor beta chain is a study of shared clonotypes between healthy human individuals. There are 15 residues in the CDR3. Looked up from germline, CDR1 is LNHDA and CDR2 is SQIVND (reference sequence). Germline trimming cut 5 bases from V and 7 bases from J; bases unmatched to any gene: 9. Clones were read by immunoSEQ multiplex PCR, and TCRdb kept only the in-frame ones, dropping some. Among about 990,000 clones, 70% to 80% were seen once, and the ten largest hold 0.55% to 0.7%. A few counts support this clone. The chain employs TRBV19 and TRBJ1-2, with 11 bases matching TRBD1. Sequencing was carried out using memory CD4+ T cells from PBMCs. Stated subset: CD45RA-negative fraction. The TCR was taken from a man younger than 30 in good health. Some clones in this sample may be carry-over from other donors' samples. This chain's CDR3 is CASSPRDRGKSGYTF. The CDR3 DNA follows: TGTGCCAGTAGTCCCCGGGACAGGGGGAAGAGTGGCTACACCTTC.